This T cell receptor beta chain is drawn from a study of T cell responses to AZD1222 COVID-19 vaccine. Overall study: Second-dose intervals of approximately 4 or approximately 12 weeks were pooled.

Study-wide points: Across the whole spike, CD4 TCRs peaked at regions 160-218 and 743-854.

J lost 7 bases, V lost 5 bases, and 13 bases had no gene match. The CDR3 is 17 amino acids. CDR1 is MNHEY and CDR2 is SVGEGT in the germline V gene. The table came from immunoSEQ multiplex PCR; TCRdb's copy has only in-frame clones and leaves some out. This sample has roughly 55,000 clones, with 87% found just once. This clone has more than one count but fewer than ten. Its matching antigen is unknown. This rearrangement joins TRBV6-2 or TRBV6-3 to TRBJ2-1; 11 bases fit TRBD2. Material: peripheral blood, obtained on day 0 of AZD1222 vaccination. The sequence came from an adult in good health. The CDR3 sequence: CASSPPLLAGGGNEQFF. The CDR3 bases are TGTGCCAGCAGTCCCCCCCTTCTAGCGGGGGGCGGGAATGAGCAGTTCTTC.